These 8 T cell receptor beta chains share one sample of origin, sequenced in a study of blood T cell repertoires in COVID-19. The method was immunoSEQ multiplex PCR; TCRdb's version includes in-frame clones alone and lacks a portion of them. This table has more than 90,000 clones, approximately 92% appearing once. Sequencing was performed on peripheral blood. The receptors here all came from a man aged 45 to 65 with active COVID-19.

The chain links TRBV2 to TRBJ1-1, with a possible D match to TRBD1 (6 bases). Between the trimmed V and J ends, which lost 3 bases and 0 bases, there was a span of 8 bases. This CDR3 region has 14 residues. Germline V gives CDR1 SNHLY, CDR2 FYNNEI. The CDR3 reads CASSDRGLNTEAFF. CDR3 nucleotide sequence: TGTGCCAGCAGTGACAGGGGTCTGAACACTGAAGCTTTCTTT.

The V gene is TRBV6-5, the J gene TRBJ1-4, with D maybe TRBD1 (6 bases). This CDR3 is 15 amino acids long. Per the germline V gene, CDR1 is MNHEY and CDR2 is SVGAGI. V lost 2 bases and J 5 bases, leaving 12 bases between the germline ends. CDR3 DNA: TGTGCCAGCAGTTACAGACAGGATGTCAATGAAAAACTGTTTTTT. This codes for CASSYRQDVNEKLFF.

The chain couples TRBV4-2 to TRBJ2-7, with D possibly matching TRBD2 (6 bases). Germline CDR1 reads LGHNA; CDR2 reads YNFKEQ. V gave up 1 base and J gave up 4 bases, with 11 bases separating them. This CDR3 comprises 14 residues. As DNA, the CDR3 is TGTGCCAGCAGCCAAGCACTAGCAAAGTACGAGCAGTACTTC. It codes for CASSQALAKYEQYF.

The chain links TRBV28 to TRBJ2-1; D is undetermined. The germline CDR1 and CDR2 sequences are MDHEN and SYDVKM. V dropped 2 bases and J dropped 9 bases, with 14 bases sitting between them. This CDR3 has 14 residues. This chain's CDR3 is CASSLEYRAVEQFF. Written as DNA, the CDR3 is TGTGCCAGCAGTTTAGAATATAGAGCTGTTGAGCAGTTCTTC.

This chain joins TRBV7-9 and TRBJ1-1; D is perhaps TRBD1 (6 bases). The CDR3 consists of 14 residues. The germline CDR1 and CDR2 sequences are SEHNR and FQNEAQ (reference sequence). V lost 7 bases and J 0 bases, leaving 12 bases between the germline ends. The CDR3 protein is CASKPGVVNTEAFF. The CDR3 DNA reads as TGTGCCAGCAAACCAGGGGTTGTGAACACTGAAGCTTTCTTT.

The CDR3 DNA follows: TGTGCCAGCTCTCGACAGCCCTACGAGCAGTACTTC. Its translation is CASSRQPYEQYF. V gene TRBV18 combines with J gene TRBJ2-7; a possible D gene is TRBD1 (5 bases). Per the germline V gene, CDR1 is KGHSH and CDR2 is LQKENI. There are 12 residues in the CDR3. V lost 6 bases and J lost 2, with 8 bases in between.

This clone was counted once. The rearrangement links TRBV7-9 to TRBJ2-3, with D possibly being TRBD1 (6 bases). Looked up from germline, CDR1 is SEHNR and CDR2 is FQNEAQ (reference sequence). V was clipped by 0 bases and J by 4 bases, with 11 bases between them. The CDR3 has 15 residues. The DNA of the CDR3 is TGTGCCAGCAGCTTAGCGGTCCAGGGGCCAGATACGCAGTATTTT. Its protein product is CASSLAVQGPDTQYF.

This clone was counted a few times. The chain recombines TRBV5-8 with TRBJ2-5; maybe TRBD1 (6 bases). The CDR3 length is 14 residues. V lost 3 bases to trimming and J lost 1 base, with 10 bases between them. CDR1 SGHTS and CDR2 YDEGEE come from the germline V gene. In DNA form, the CDR3 reads TGTGCCAGCAGCTGGTGGGACACCCAAGAGACCCAGTACTTC. Translation: CASSWWDTQETQYF.